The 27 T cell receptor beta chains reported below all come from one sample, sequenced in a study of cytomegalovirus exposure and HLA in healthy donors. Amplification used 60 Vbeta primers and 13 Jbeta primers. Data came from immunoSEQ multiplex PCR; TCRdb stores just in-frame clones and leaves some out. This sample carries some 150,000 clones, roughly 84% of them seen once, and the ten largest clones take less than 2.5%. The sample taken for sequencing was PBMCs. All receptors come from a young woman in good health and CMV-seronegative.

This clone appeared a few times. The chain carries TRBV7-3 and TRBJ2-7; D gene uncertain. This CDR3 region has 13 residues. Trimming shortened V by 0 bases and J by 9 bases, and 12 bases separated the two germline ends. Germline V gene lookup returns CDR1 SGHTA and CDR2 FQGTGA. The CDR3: CASSLTDSCGQYF. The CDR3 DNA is TGTGCCAGCAGCTTAACCGACTCCTGTGGGCAGTACTTC.

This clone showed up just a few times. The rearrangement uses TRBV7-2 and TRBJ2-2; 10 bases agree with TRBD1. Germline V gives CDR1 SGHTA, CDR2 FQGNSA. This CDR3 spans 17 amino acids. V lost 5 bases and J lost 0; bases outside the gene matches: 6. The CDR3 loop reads CASSIPGQGPNTGELFF. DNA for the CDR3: TGTGCCAGCAGCATCCCGGGACAGGGGCCGAACACCGGGGAGCTGTTTTTT.

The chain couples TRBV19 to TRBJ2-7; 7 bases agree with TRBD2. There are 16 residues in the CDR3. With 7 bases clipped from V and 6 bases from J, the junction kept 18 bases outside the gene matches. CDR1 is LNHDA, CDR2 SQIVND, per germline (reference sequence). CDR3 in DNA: TGTGCCAGTACTTCAAGCGGGGCAGGGCTCTTGGTCGAGCAGTACTTC. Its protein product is CASTSSGAGLLVEQYF. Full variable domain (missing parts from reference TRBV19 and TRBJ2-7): DGGITQSPKYLFRKEGQNVTLSCEQNLNHDAMYWYRQDPGQGLRLIYYSQIVNDFQKGDIAEGYSVSREKKESFPLTVTSAQKNPTAFYLCASTSSGAGLLVEQYFGPGTRLTVT.

The CDR3 DNA reads TGCGCCAGCAGCTCTATTCCCGGGACAGGGGGGAATGAGCAGTTCTTC. It yields the protein CASSSIPGTGGNEQFF. The chain has TRBV5-1 and TRBJ2-1, with TRBD1 identical over 11 bases. J lost 7 bases, V lost 3 bases, and 9 bases had no gene match. CDR1 and CDR2 from the germline V gene are SGHRS and YFSETQ. This CDR3 is built from 16 residues.

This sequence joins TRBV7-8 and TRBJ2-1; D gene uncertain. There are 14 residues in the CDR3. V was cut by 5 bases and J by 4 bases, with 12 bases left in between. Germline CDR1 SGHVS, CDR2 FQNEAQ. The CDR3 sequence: CASSTLRSYNEQFF. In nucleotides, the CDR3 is TGTGCCAGCAGCACCCTGCGGAGTTACAATGAGCAGTTCTTC.

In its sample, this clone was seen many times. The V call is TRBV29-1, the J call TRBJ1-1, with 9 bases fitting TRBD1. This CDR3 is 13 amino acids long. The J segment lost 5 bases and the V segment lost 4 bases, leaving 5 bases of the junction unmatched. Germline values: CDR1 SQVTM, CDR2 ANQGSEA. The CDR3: CSVGQGEGTEAFF. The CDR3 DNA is TGCAGCGTTGGACAGGGGGAAGGGACTGAAGCTTTCTTT.

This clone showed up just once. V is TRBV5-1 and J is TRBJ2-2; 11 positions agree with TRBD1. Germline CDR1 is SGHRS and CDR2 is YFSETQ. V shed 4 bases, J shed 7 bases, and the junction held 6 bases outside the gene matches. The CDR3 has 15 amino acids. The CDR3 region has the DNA TGCGCCAGCAGCAAAGGACAGGGGGCGATCGGGGAGCTGTTTTTT. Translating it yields CASSKGQGAIGELFF.

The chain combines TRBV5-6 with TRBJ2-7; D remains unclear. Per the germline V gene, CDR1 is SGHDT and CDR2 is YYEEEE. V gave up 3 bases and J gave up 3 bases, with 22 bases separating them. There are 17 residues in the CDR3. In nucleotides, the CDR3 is TGTGCCAGCAGCTCCCTAAATGACAAGTCCAGTGGCTACGAGCAGTACTTC. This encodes CASSSLNDKSSGYEQYF. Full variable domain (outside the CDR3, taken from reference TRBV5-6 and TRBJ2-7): DAGVTQSPTHLIKTRGQQVTLRCSPKSGHDTVSWYQQALGQGPQFIFQYYEEEERQRGNFPDRFSGHQFPNYSSELNVNALLLGDSALYLCASSSLNDKSSGYEQYFGPGTRLTVT.

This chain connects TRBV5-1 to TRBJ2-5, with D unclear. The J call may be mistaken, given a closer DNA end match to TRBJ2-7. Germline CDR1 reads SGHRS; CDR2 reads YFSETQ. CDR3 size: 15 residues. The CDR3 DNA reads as TGCGCCAGCAGCTTGGGGGCAGGATCAATCAACGAGCAGTACTTC. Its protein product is CASSLGAGSINEQYF.

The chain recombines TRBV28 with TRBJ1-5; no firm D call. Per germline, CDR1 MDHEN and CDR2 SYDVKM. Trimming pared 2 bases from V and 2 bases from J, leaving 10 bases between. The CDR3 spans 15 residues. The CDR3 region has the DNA TGTGCCAGCAGTTTAGGGCAGTACGGCAATCAGCCCCAGCATTTT. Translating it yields CASSLGQYGNQPQHF.

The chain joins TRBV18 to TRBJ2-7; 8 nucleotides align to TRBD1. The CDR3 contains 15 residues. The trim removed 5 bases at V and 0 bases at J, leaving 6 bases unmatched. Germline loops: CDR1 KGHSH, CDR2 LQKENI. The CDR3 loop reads CASSAGQADSYEQYF. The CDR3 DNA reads TGTGCCAGCTCAGCGGGACAGGCGGACTCCTACGAGCAGTACTTC.

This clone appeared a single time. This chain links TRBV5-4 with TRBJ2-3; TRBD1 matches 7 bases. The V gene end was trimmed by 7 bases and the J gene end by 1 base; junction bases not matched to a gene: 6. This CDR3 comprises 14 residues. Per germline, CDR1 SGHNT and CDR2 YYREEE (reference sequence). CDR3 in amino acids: CASFTGDRTDTQYF. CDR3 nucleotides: TGTGCCAGCTTTACAGGGGACCGCACAGATACGCAGTATTTT.

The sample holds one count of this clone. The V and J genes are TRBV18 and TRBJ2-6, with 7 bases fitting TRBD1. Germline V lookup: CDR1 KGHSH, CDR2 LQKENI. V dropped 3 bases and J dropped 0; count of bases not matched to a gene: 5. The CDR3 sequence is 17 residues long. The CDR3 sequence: CASSPGTARSGANVLTF. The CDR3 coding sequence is TGTGCCAGCTCACCCGGGACAGCCCGCTCTGGGGCCAACGTCCTGACTTTC.

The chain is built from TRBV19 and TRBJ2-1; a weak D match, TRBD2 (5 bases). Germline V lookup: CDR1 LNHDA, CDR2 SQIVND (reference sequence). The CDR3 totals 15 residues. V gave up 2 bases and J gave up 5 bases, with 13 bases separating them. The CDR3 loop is CASSISSEGNNEQFF. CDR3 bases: TGTGCCAGTAGTATAAGCTCAGAGGGCAACAATGAGCAGTTCTTC.

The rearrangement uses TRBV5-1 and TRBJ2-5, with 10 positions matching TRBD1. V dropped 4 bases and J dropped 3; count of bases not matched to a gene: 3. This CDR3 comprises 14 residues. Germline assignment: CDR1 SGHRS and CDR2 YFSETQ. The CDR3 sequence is CASSPGTGEETQYF. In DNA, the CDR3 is TGCGCCAGCAGCCCCGGGACAGGGGAAGAGACCCAGTACTTC.

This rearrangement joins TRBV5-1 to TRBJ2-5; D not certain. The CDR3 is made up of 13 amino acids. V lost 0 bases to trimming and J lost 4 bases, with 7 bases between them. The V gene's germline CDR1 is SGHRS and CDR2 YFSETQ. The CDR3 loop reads CASSLVPGETQYF. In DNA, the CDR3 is TGCGCCAGCAGCTTGGTGCCCGGAGAGACCCAGTACTTC.

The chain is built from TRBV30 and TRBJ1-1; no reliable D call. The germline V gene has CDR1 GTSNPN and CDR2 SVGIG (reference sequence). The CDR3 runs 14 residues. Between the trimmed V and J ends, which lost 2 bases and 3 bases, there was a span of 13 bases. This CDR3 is CAWSKDFGDTEAFF. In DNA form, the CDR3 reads TGTGCCTGGAGTAAGGACTTTGGGGACACTGAAGCTTTCTTT.

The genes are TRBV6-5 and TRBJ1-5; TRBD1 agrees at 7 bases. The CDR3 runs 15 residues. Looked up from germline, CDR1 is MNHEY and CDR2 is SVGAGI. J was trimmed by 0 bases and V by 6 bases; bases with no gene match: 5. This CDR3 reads CASSHRGDSNQPQHF. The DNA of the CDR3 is TGTGCCAGCAGCCACAGGGGTGATAGCAATCAGCCCCAGCATTTT.

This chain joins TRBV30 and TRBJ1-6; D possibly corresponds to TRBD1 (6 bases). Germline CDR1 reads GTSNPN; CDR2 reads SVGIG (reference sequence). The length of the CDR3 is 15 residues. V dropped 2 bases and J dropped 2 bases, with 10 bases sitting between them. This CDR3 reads CAWSQGITYNSPLHF. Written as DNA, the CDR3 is TGTGCCTGGAGTCAGGGGATAACCTATAATTCACCCCTCCACTTT.

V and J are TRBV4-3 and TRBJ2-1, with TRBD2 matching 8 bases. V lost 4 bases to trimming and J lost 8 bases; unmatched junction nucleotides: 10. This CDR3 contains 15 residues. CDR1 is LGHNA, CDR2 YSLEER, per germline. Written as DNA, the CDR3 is TGCGCCAGCAGCCGACAGCAGCGGGAGTTTGATGAGCAGTTCTTC. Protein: CASSRQQREFDEQFF.

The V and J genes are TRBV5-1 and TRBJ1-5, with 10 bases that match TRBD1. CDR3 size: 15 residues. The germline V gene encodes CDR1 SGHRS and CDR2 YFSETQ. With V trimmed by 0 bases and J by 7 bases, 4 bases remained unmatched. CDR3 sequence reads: CASSLGQGAGQPQHF. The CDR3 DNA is TGCGCCAGCAGCTTGGGACAGGGGGCAGGACAGCCCCAGCATTTT.

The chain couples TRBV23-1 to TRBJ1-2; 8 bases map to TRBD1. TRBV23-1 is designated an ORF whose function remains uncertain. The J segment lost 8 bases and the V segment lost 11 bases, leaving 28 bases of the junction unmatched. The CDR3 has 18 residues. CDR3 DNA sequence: TGCGCCGGCATAGTCCTTTGGACAGGGATTTGTGAAAAGTGCGGCTACACCTTC. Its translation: CAGIVLWTGICEKCGYTF.

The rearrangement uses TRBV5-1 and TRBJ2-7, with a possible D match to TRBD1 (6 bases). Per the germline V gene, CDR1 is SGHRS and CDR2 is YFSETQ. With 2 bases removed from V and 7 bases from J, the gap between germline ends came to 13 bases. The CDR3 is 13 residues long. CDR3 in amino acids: CASSFLTGGEQYF. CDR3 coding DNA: TGCGCCAGCAGCTTCCTGACAGGAGGTGAGCAGTACTTC.

CDR3 bases: TGTGCCAGCAGGCACAGCGGGGGAACCTACGAGCAGTACTTC. The encoded protein is CASRHSGGTYEQYF. The rearrangement uses TRBV27 and TRBJ2-7, with TRBD2 matching over 8 bases. The CDR3 length is 14 residues. CDR1 is MNHEY and CDR2 is SMNVEV in the germline V gene (reference sequence). After removal of 6 bases from V and 2 bases from J, the junction contained 6 bases not matched to a gene.

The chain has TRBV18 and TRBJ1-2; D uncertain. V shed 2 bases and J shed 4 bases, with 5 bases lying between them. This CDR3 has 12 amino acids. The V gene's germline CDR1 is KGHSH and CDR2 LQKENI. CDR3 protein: CASSPTSYGYTF. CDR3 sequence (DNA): TGTGCCAGCTCACCAACCAGCTATGGCTACACCTTC.

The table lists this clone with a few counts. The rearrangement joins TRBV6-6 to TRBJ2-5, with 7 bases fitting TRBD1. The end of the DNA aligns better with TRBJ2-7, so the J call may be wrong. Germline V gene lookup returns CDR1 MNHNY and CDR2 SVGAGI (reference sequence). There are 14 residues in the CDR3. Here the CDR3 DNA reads TGTGCCAGCAGCTTTCCCGAAGGGGGCGACGAGCAGTACTTC. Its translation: CASSFPEGGDEQYF.

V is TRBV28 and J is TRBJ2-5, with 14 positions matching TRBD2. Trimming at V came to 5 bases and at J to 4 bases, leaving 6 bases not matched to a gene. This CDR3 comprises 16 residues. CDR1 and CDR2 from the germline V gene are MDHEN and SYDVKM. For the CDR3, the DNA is TGTGCCAGCAGTCACGGGACTAGCGGGAGTGGAGAGACCCAGTACTTC. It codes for CASSHGTSGSGETQYF.